Shown below are 29 T cell receptor beta chains from a single sample sequenced in a study of blood T cell repertoires in COVID-19. Profiling relied on immunoSEQ multiplex PCR, and the TCRdb table lists in-frame clones only, not all of them. The sample shows approximately 90,000 clones, 65% to 85% of them seen only once. The sample was peripheral blood. Source of these receptors: a man between 65 and 85 years old with acute or convalescent COVID-19.

The chain is built from TRBV5-1 and TRBJ2-3; D perhaps matches TRBD2 (6 bases). Germline lookup yields CDR1 SGHRS and CDR2 YFSETQ. The CDR3 extends over 15 amino acids. The ends were cut back, 1 base at V and 0 bases at J, with 9 bases in the middle. CDR3 amino acids: CASSLTSQSTDTQYF. In DNA, the CDR3 is TGCGCCAGCAGCTTGACTAGCCAGAGCACAGATACGCAGTATTTT.

This clone showed up just once. This rearrangement joins TRBV19 to TRBJ2-2; D remains unclear. CDR1 is LNHDA and CDR2 is SQIVND in the germline V gene (reference sequence). V lost 3 bases to trimming and J lost 8 bases, with 10 bases between them. CDR3 length equals 13 residues. The CDR3 reads CASSISELGELFF. The CDR3 region has the DNA TGTGCCAGTAGTATTTCGGAACTAGGGGAGCTGTTTTTT.

This chain joins TRBV3-1 (or the pseudogene TRBV3-2) and TRBJ1-2; D perhaps matches TRBD1 (5 bases). Germline CDR1 and CDR2: LGHDT and YNNKEL (reference sequence). V dropped 4 bases and J dropped 8 bases, with 17 bases sitting between them. The CDR3 contains 14 residues. CDR3 loop: CASSRREGRGGYTF. The CDR3 bases are TGTGCCAGCAGCCGCCGCGAGGGGCGGGGGGGCTACACCTTC.

This chain joins TRBV6-5 and TRBJ2-1; 8 bases agree with TRBD2. V dropped 6 bases and J dropped 3; count of bases not matched to a gene: 7. CDR3 length: 15 amino acids. Looked up from germline, CDR1 is MNHEY and CDR2 is SVGAGI. CDR3 in amino acids: CASRPGGTLYNEQFF. As DNA, the CDR3 is TGTGCCAGCAGGCCGGGAGGGACTCTCTACAATGAGCAGTTCTTC.

The chain couples TRBV7-7 to TRBJ2-7, with 12 bases matching TRBD1. This CDR3 contains 16 residues. CDR1 is SSHAT and CDR2 is FNYEAQ in the germline V gene (reference sequence). The V and J ends lost 3 bases and 7 bases, in that order; junction bases with no gene match: 10. The CDR3 loop reads CASSFALGQGAGEQYF. The CDR3, as DNA: TGTGCCAGCAGCTTCGCCCTGGGACAGGGGGCCGGAGAGCAGTACTTC.

This chain connects TRBV21-1 to TRBJ2-7; the table names TRBD1, a call not compared with the DNA. TRBV21-1 corresponds to a pseudogene. The CDR3 runs to 12 residues. CDR3 DNA sequence: TGTGCCAACCAGGGGGTGTCCTACGAGCAGTACTTC. Translated, it gives CANQGVSYEQYF.

V gene TRBV28 combines with J gene TRBJ1-6; unclear D gene. V dropped 2 bases and J dropped 2 bases, with 13 bases sitting between them. CDR1 MDHEN and CDR2 SYDVKM come from the germline V gene. This CDR3 has 17 amino acids. The CDR3 DNA is TGTGCCAGCAGTTTAAGCCTCCCCGGGGCCTATAATTCACCCCTCCACTTT. It codes for CASSLSLPGAYNSPLHF.

The gene calls are TRBV3-1 (or the pseudogene TRBV3-2) and TRBJ1-6; no clear D gene. Trimming stripped 4 bases from V and 9 bases from J, with 19 bases between. This CDR3 spans 16 amino acids. The germline V gene encodes CDR1 LGHDT and CDR2 YNNKEL (reference sequence). The DNA for the CDR3 is TGTGCCAGCAGCCCTTCCCGAGCCCCGTACCCTTCACCCCTCCACTTT. It codes for CASSPSRAPYPSPLHF.

This clone was counted between two and nine times. The chain joins TRBV19 to TRBJ1-4, with 9 bases aligning to TRBD1. V lost 2 bases to trimming and J lost 8 bases; unmatched junction nucleotides: 6. The CDR3 is 15 amino acids. Germline CDR1 is LNHDA and CDR2 is SQIVND (reference sequence). CDR3 sequence: CASSIRGQGVEKLFF. DNA of the CDR3: TGTGCCAGTAGTATAAGGGGACAGGGAGTGGAAAAACTGTTTTTT.

The chain uses TRBV24-1 and TRBJ2-5, with a possible D match to TRBD1 (6 bases). Germline V gives CDR1 KGHDR, CDR2 SFDVKD. The CDR3 has 18 residues. Trimming took 1 base from V and 5 from J, leaving 22 bases between them. CDR3 nucleotides: TGTGCCACCAGTGATTTCGGCAGGGGATCACCCGGTGGGGAGACCCAGTACTTC. Translation: CATSDFGRGSPGGETQYF.

The genes are TRBV9 and TRBJ2-3, with 7 bases aligning to TRBD2. Germline-derived CDR1 and CDR2 are SGDLS and YYNGEE. V lost 0 bases, J lost 9 bases, and 7 bases stayed unmatched. CDR3 length equals 14 residues. The CDR3 DNA sequence: TGTGCCAGCAGCGTAGGGGGAGGGTCAATCACGCAGTATTTT. As protein: CASSVGGGSITQYF.

This chain joins TRBV28 and TRBJ1-1; a possible D gene is TRBD1 (6 bases). From germline, CDR1 is MDHEN and CDR2 SYDVKM. The V and J ends lost 5 bases and 1 base respectively, with 14 bases between them. The CDR3 is 15 amino acids. The CDR3 spells CASSLPGTPNTEAFF. The CDR3 DNA is TGTGCCAGCAGTCTCCCCGGGACACCGAACACTGAAGCTTTCTTT.

The chain has TRBV5-5 and TRBJ1-6; 7 nucleotides line up with TRBD1. The germline V gene encodes CDR1 SGHKS and CDR2 YYEKEE (reference sequence). There are 13 residues in the CDR3. V was pared by 4 bases and J by 10 bases, with 5 bases of the junction left unmatched. The CDR3 loop is CASSRQGDSPLHF. In DNA form, the CDR3 reads TGTGCCAGCAGCCGACAGGGAGACTCACCCCTCCACTTT.

This clone occurred a few times. The chain is built from TRBV2 and TRBJ2-7; 7 bases map to TRBD1. CDR3 length: 12 amino acids. V lost 5 bases and J lost 3; bases outside the gene matches: 1. Per the germline V gene, CDR1 is SNHLY and CDR2 is FYNNEI. The DNA for the CDR3 is TGTGCCAGCAGTCGGGACAGCTACGAGCAGTACGTC. Protein: CASSRDSYEQYV.

The gene calls are TRBV18 and TRBJ1-1; 10 bases map to TRBD1. V was clipped by 3 bases and J by 8 bases; unmatched bases: 3. Germline V gives CDR1 KGHSH, CDR2 LQKENI. This CDR3 comprises 13 residues. The CDR3 coding sequence is TGTGCCAGCTCACCTCAGACAGGGGGCGAAGCTTTCTTT. Translating gives CASSPQTGGEAFF.

This chain links TRBV10-1 with TRBJ2-1; 7 bases fit TRBD2. The CDR3 contains 14 residues. The V segment lost 6 bases and the J segment 0 bases; nucleotides outside the gene matches: 2. Germline V lookup: CDR1 WNHNN, CDR2 SYGVQD (reference sequence). CDR3 bases: TGCGCCAGCAGCGGCGGGAGCTCCTACAATGAGCAGTTCTTC. Protein sequence: CASSGGSSYNEQFF.

The chain joins TRBV7-8 to TRBJ2-7, with 12 bases aligning to TRBD2. V dropped 3 bases and J dropped 0; count of bases not matched to a gene: 6. The CDR3 is 17 amino acids. Per germline, CDR1 SGHVS and CDR2 FQNEAQ. The CDR3 sequence: CASSLTSGGQSSYEQYV. In DNA, the CDR3 is TGTGCCAGCAGCTTGACTAGCGGGGGCCAAAGCTCCTACGAGCAGTACGTC.

J is TRBJ2-4 and V is TRBV6-5, with D unclear. CDR1 is MNHEY and CDR2 is SVGAGI in the germline V gene. Trimming took 0 bases from V and 4 from J, leaving 4 bases between them. CDR3 size: 13 residues. CDR3 DNA: TGTGCCAGCAGTTACTCCAGGAAAAACATTCAGTACTTC. As protein: CASSYSRKNIQYF.

This clone was observed a handful of times. The CDR3 region has the DNA TGCAGCGTTGAATTTCCTACAGGGGAGGCTGGCTACACCTTC. This codes for CSVEFPTGEAGYTF. This chain joins TRBV29-1 and TRBJ1-2; TRBD1 matches at 7 bases. Per the germline V gene, CDR1 is SQVTM and CDR2 is ANQGSEA. Trimming at V came to 2 bases and at J to 7 bases, leaving 10 bases not matched to a gene. The CDR3 totals 14 residues.

This CDR3 is CASSVGTSHTDTQYF. The CDR3 bases are TGTGCCAGCAGCGTAGGAACTAGCCACACAGATACGCAGTATTTT. The gene calls are TRBV9 and TRBJ2-3, with D possibly matching TRBD2 (6 bases). This CDR3 has 15 residues. V was trimmed by 0 bases and J by 2 bases, leaving 10 bases between them. CDR1 is SGDLS, CDR2 YYNGEE, per germline.

This clone showed up just a few times. The J gene is TRBJ1-5, the V gene TRBV18; 7 bases match TRBD1. The CDR3 spans 14 residues. V shed 6 bases, J shed 6 bases, and the junction held 8 bases outside the gene matches. The germline V gene has CDR1 KGHSH and CDR2 LQKENI. The CDR3 DNA reads TGTGCCAGCTCTCCTGACAGGGCGAGTCAGCCCCAGCATTTT. Translation gives CASSPDRASQPQHF. The complete variable domain, with remaining parts taken from reference TRBV18 and TRBJ1-5, reads NAGVMQNPRHLVRRRGQEARLRCSPMKGHSHVYWYRQLPEEGLKFMVYLQKENIIDESGMPKERFSAEFPKEGPSILRIQQVVRGDSAAYFCASSPDRASQPQHFGDGTRLSIL.

The chain uses TRBV19 and TRBJ2-2; D unresolved. Trimming took 5 bases from V and 0 from J, leaving 7 bases between them. CDR1 is LNHDA, CDR2 SQIVND, per germline (reference sequence). There are 14 residues in the CDR3. CDR3 DNA: TGTGCCAGTAGTCCGGTCGCGAACACCGGGGAGCTGTTTTTT. The encoded protein is CASSPVANTGELFF.

This clone has more than one count but fewer than ten. The V call is TRBV5-3, the J call TRBJ2-2; TRBD1 aligns across 7 bases. TRBV5-3 is an ORF; its function is uncertain. Trimming cost V 3 bases and J 6 bases; bases outside gene matches: 11. The CDR3 is 16 amino acids. Here the CDR3 reads CARSWDRSGYAGELFF. The CDR3 region has the DNA TGTGCCAGAAGCTGGGACAGAAGCGGTTACGCCGGGGAGCTGTTTTTT.

This chain connects TRBV25-1 to TRBJ1-1, with D unclear. From germline, CDR1 is MGHDK and CDR2 SYGVNS. The length of the CDR3 is 14 residues. V lost 2 bases and J lost 1, with 8 bases in between. The CDR3 DNA reads TGTGCCAGCAGTGAAGGAGTCGGGAACACTGAAGCTTTCTTT. Protein sequence: CASSEGVGNTEAFF.

There are a few counts of this clone. The rearrangement joins TRBV19 to TRBJ2-3; TRBD2 matches at 8 bases. The CDR3 has 13 amino acids. J was trimmed by 2 bases and V by 10 bases; bases with no gene match: 5. Germline CDR1 is LNHDA and CDR2 is SQIVND (reference sequence). This chain's CDR3 is CATSAGDTDTQYF. CDR3 DNA: TGTGCCACCTCAGCGGGGGACACAGATACGCAGTATTTT.

This chain joins TRBV28 and TRBJ1-1; no clear D. CDR1 is MDHEN, CDR2 SYDVKM, per germline. The CDR3 has 14 amino acids. The V and J ends lost 6 bases and 0 bases respectively, with 11 bases between them. As DNA, the CDR3 is TGTGCCAGCAGCGAGATTGGGCTGAACACTGAAGCTTTCTTT. It is translated as CASSEIGLNTEAFF.

The V call is TRBV3-1 (or the pseudogene TRBV3-2), the J call TRBJ1-6, with D perhaps matching TRBD1 (5 bases). V was trimmed by 2 bases and J by 4 bases, leaving 9 bases between them. Germline assignment: CDR1 LGHDT and CDR2 YNNKEL (reference sequence). The CDR3 length is 15 residues. CDR3 residues: CASSQYGGYNSPLHF. CDR3 sequence (DNA): TGTGCCAGCAGCCAATACGGGGGTTATAATTCACCCCTCCACTTT.

This clone has just one count. The rearrangement joins TRBV5-6 to TRBJ2-5; D is uncertain. Trimming cost V 3 bases and J 6 bases, with 18 bases left between them. This CDR3 region has 15 residues. Germline V lookup: CDR1 SGHDT, CDR2 YYEEEE. In DNA, the CDR3 is TGTGCCAGCAGCTCAACACCGACGGAGTTCAAGACCCAGTACTTC. Its protein is CASSSTPTEFKTQYF.

The gene calls are TRBV24-1 and TRBJ2-2; TRBD1 agrees at 7 bases. Germline loops: CDR1 KGHDR, CDR2 SFDVKD. The CDR3 runs to 15 residues. After removal of 3 bases from V and 7 bases from J, the junction contained 7 bases not matched to a gene. The CDR3 spells CATSDIGTDGGELFF. Written as DNA, the CDR3 is TGTGCCACCAGTGATATTGGGACAGATGGCGGGGAGCTGTTTTTT.